These T cell receptor beta chains were read from a single sample in a study of T cell changes during pregnancy in multiple sclerosis. Here immunoSEQ multiplex PCR was the method, and the copy in TCRdb shows in-frame clones only, minus some. The data show over 30,000 clones, about 90% seen once. The specimen comprised CD4+ T cells from peripheral blood mononuclear cells, sampled before pregnancy. Every receptor here comes from a female donor with multiple sclerosis, enrolled in a pregnancy study. Both conserved end residues are part of each CDR3. Each record gives: V gene, CDR3 protein.

TRBV5-1	CASSLVSGVNTGELFF
TRBV18	CASSPDSSDYGYTF
TRBV30	CAWSREGNQPQHF
TRBV29-1	CSVTMGRVNTEAFF
TRBV7-9	CASSPTSGSETQYF
TRBV11-3	CASSSGGWETQYF
TRBV7-2	CASSYGPTVSYEQYF
TRBV6-1	CASRPQGSFYNEQFF
TRBV5-1	CASSSPGGPTDTQYF
TRBV5-4	CASSLSTSGIYEQYF
TRBV5-1	CASSLAGGLAEPYNEQFF